The rows below give T cell receptor beta chains drawn from one sample of a study of blood T cells in healthy people across ages. TCRdb re-called the 5' RACE reads through MiXCR, storing one row per CDR3 protein. The repertoire holds about 800,000 distinct CDR3 sequences, with about 47% as singletons. The sample was blood. The receptor source for this set is a man aged 80 or over in good health. Both conserved end residues are part of each CDR3. A D gene is named only where the DNA matches it firmly.

D gene	V gene	J gene	CDR3 protein
TRBD2	TRBV20-1	TRBJ2-1	CSATPGTSAYNEQFF
TRBD1	TRBV4-1	TRBJ2-5	CASSQTGGYIQETQYF
TRBD1	TRBV9	TRBJ1-2	CASSVGTGLGDYGYTF
NA	TRBV28	TRBJ2-1	CATGDDNEQFF
NA	TRBV12-3/TRBV12-4	TRBJ2-7	CASASPAGGTYEQYF
NA	TRBV7-2	TRBJ1-2	CASSLVAEKGYTF
NA	TRBV4-3	TRBJ2-5	CASSQDLSGASVEQYF
NA	TRBV28	TRBJ2-1	CASSSLDRRVDEQFF
NA	TRBV6-6	TRBJ2-7	CASSIEGYEQYF
TRBD2	TRBV15	TRBJ2-1	CATSIPAGDMNEQFF
NA	TRBV5-1	TRBJ1-2	CASSDHRVLSYGYTF
TRBD1	TRBV20-1	TRBJ1-6	CSVKGPGGDSPLHF
NA	TRBV5-1	TRBJ2-1	CASSTIGISYNEQFF
NA	TRBV5-1	TRBJ1-2	CASSPTKNGDGYGYTF
TRBD2	TRBV11-2	TRBJ2-7	CASSLSTSGRASSYEQYF
TRBD2	TRBV6-5	TRBJ2-1	CASSFLAGGLYNEQFF
TRBD2	TRBV5-1	TRBJ2-1	CASSAGTSEYNEQFF
NA	TRBV24-1	TRBJ2-1	CATSYGGVYNEQFF
NA	TRBV28	TRBJ2-7	CASSRPTRTEVFYEQYF
NA	TRBV30	TRBJ2-1	CVLTGVYNEQFF
NA	TRBV5-1	TRBJ2-3	CASSLGTETDTQYF
TRBD1	TRBV30	TRBJ2-3	CASQGVSTDTQYF